The 14 T cell receptor beta chains in this list originate from one sample, sequenced in a study of CD8 T cells in Susac syndrome. Random hexamers were used to reverse transcribe about 0.45 to 1 ug of RNA. TCRdb itself ran the immunoSEQ multiplex PCR reads through MiXCR, one entry per CDR3 protein. The sample has roughly 150,000 distinct CDR3 sequences, around 96% seen once. The sequenced material came from CD8+ T cells from PBMCs. All receptors derive from a human donor with multiple sclerosis.

The rearrangement links TRBV20-1 to TRBJ2-7; 8 nucleotides agree with TRBD2. Germline lookup yields CDR1 DFQATT and CDR2 SNEGSKA (reference sequence). The CDR3 loop spans 16 amino acids. The junction had 9 bases not matched to a gene; V was cut back by 1 base and J by 1 base. The CDR3 sequence: CSARGRGGDQSYEQYF. CDR3 bases: TGCAGTGCTAGAGGCCGGGGGGGAGATCAATCCTACGAGCAGTACTTC.

The chain carries TRBV13 and TRBJ1-1; D not certain. This CDR3 has 17 amino acids. Germline V gives CDR1 PRHDT, CDR2 FYEKMQ (reference sequence). Trimming took 2 bases from V and 4 from J, leaving 20 bases between them. CDR3 bases: TGTGCCAGCAGCTTACCCCCCGTAGAAGGAAGGAGCACTGAAGCTTTCTTT. Translated: CASSLPPVEGRSTEAFF.

The chain joins TRBV20-1 to TRBJ2-7; no clear D gene. CDR3 length: 14 amino acids. Germline lookup yields CDR1 DFQATT and CDR2 SNEGSKA (reference sequence). Trimming left V 7 bases short and J 5 bases short, with 21 bases between. The CDR3 DNA reads as TGCAGTGTCGCATCGGGTGGGATAGCCAACGAGCAGTACTTC. It specifies CSVASGGIANEQYF.

The chain employs TRBV30 and TRBJ1-1; no clear D. V lost 1 base and J lost 4, with 16 bases in between. Germline values: CDR1 GTSNPN, CDR2 SVGIG (reference sequence). CDR3 length equals 15 residues. This CDR3 is CAWSGPTFGVTEAFF. The CDR3 DNA reads as TGTGCCTGGAGTGGTCCGACGTTCGGGGTCACTGAAGCTTTCTTT.

The chain uses TRBV30 and TRBJ2-7; tentatively, D is TRBD2 (5 bases). Germline V gene data show CDR1 as GTSNPN and CDR2 as SVGIG (reference sequence). V lost 3 bases and J lost 2, with 11 bases in between. The CDR3 consists of 13 residues. The CDR3 region has the DNA TGTGCCTGGAGAGTCGGGGAGACCTACGAGCAGTACTTC. This codes for CAWRVGETYEQYF.

The rearrangement uses TRBV13 and TRBJ2-3, with D perhaps matching TRBD1 (7 bases). The V end was cut by 4 bases, the J end by 0 bases, with 14 bases between. Germline lookup yields CDR1 PRHDT and CDR2 FYEKMQ (reference sequence). The CDR3 runs to 16 residues. In DNA, the CDR3 is TGTGCCAGCAGCTCAAGCAGGGGGGCTAGCACAGATACGCAGTATTTT. Protein: CASSSSRGASTDTQYF.

The rearrangement links TRBV9 to TRBJ2-1; possibly TRBD2 for D (5 bases). CDR3 length: 13 residues. Deletions cut 0 bases from V and 8 bases from J, with 9 bases between. CDR1 and CDR2 (germline): SGDLS, YYNGEE. CDR3 sequence reads: CASSVGHSDEQFF. CDR3 coding DNA: TGTGCCAGCAGCGTAGGGCATAGCGATGAGCAGTTCTTC.

The genes are TRBV4-2 and TRBJ1-1; D is ambiguous. Germline V CDR1 and CDR2: LGHNA, YNFKEQ. Trimming took off 4 bases at V and 7 bases at J, with 13 bases between the two ends. The CDR3 loop spans 13 amino acids. DNA for the CDR3: TGTGCCAGCAGCCCCGCGATAGGCTATGAAGCTTTCTTT. It is translated as CASSPAIGYEAFF.

The V call is TRBV15, the J call TRBJ2-7; 8 bases agree with TRBD2. This CDR3 has 14 residues. V lost 5 bases to trimming and J lost 0 bases; unmatched junction nucleotides: 3. Germline CDR1 LNHNV, CDR2 YYDKDF (reference sequence). This CDR3 reads CATSSLAGSYEQYF. The CDR3, as DNA: TGTGCCACCAGCTCGCTAGCGGGCTCCTACGAGCAGTACTTC.

This chain connects TRBV30 to TRBJ1-2; TRBD1 aligns across 7 bases. Germline V gene sequence: CDR1 GTSNPN, CDR2 SVGIG (reference sequence). The CDR3 contains 14 residues. V lost 5 bases, J lost 1 base, and 7 bases stayed unmatched. CDR3 amino acids: CAWGTENYNYGYTF. CDR3 in DNA: TGTGCCTGGGGGACAGAGAATTATAACTATGGCTACACCTTC.

The chain has TRBV27 and TRBJ2-1; 7 positions match TRBD1. Per germline, CDR1 MNHEY and CDR2 SMNVEV (reference sequence). The CDR3 length is 14 residues. Trimming took 8 bases from V and 8 from J; bases not matched to a gene: 12. The CDR3 coding sequence is TGTGCCAGCTGCCGACAGGGCCTGTTCCATGAGCAGTTCTTC. This encodes CASCRQGLFHEQFF.

V usage is TRBV25-1 and J usage is TRBJ1-6; D call uncertain. The CDR3 spans 14 residues. CDR1 and CDR2 from the germline V gene are MGHDK and SYGVNS. V lost 8 bases and J 7 bases, leaving 15 bases between the germline ends. Written as DNA, the CDR3 is TGTGCCAGCCACGCCGCAGGCGGCAATTCACCCCTCCACTTT. This sequence encodes CASHAAGGNSPLHF.

The V gene is TRBV7-9, the J gene TRBJ1-5, with unresolved D. Trimming stripped 2 bases from V and 1 base from J, with 6 bases between. Germline CDR1 reads SEHNR; CDR2 reads FQNEAQ (reference sequence). This CDR3 spans 14 amino acids. CDR3 DNA sequence: TGTGCCAGCAGCTTATTCGACAGCAATCAGCCCCAGCATTTT. This codes for CASSLFDSNQPQHF.

V gene TRBV12-3 or TRBV12-4 combines with J gene TRBJ2-7; TRBD2 matches 7 bases. V lost 4 bases, J lost 3 bases, and 3 bases stayed unmatched. This CDR3 has 13 residues. CDR3 sequence (DNA): TGTGCCAGCAGTTCCCGGGACTACTACGAGCAGTACTTC. Translated: CASSSRDYYEQYF.